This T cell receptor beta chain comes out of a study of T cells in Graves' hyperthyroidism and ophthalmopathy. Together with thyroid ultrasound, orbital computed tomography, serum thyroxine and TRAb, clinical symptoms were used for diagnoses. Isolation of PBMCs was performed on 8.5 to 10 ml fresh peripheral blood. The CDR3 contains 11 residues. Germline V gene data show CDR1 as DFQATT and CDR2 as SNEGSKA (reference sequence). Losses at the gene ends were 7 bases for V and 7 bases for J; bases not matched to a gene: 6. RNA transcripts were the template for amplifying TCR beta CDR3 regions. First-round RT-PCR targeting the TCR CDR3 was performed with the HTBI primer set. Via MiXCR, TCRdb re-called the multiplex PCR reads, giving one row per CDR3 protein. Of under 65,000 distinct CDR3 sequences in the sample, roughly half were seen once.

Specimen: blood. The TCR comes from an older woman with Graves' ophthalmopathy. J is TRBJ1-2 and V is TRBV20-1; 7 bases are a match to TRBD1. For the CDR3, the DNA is TGCAGTGTTGTACAGGGGATTGGCTACACCTTC. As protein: CSVVQGIGYTF.